Below, 2 T cell receptor beta chains from the same sample are listed, as sequenced in a study of beta chain features in type 1 diabetes (dated by TCRdb to the late 2010s). Their target antigens are unknown. The library was made by the immunoSEQ multiplex PCR assay. The High Capacity cDNA Reverse Transcription Kit was used to reverse transcribe all of the isolated RNA, meaning that expressed TCRB transcripts were what got sequenced. What TCRdb holds here is the immuneACCESS table cut down to in-frame rearrangements. Part of the clones is not present; checked against another copy, under half of the missing clones reflect an unresolved V gene, and the others are unexplained. For this sample the table gives nearly 350,000 clones, of which around 9.7% were detected only once. The ten biggest clones cover 0.9% to 1.1% of the sample. The investigation overall reported the following: In all four CD4+ subsets, TCRB CDR3 length was moderately but significantly shorter in type 1 diabetes patients.

The sequencing sample was made of central memory CD4+ T cells from blood. The receptors originated from a man aged 25-45 years with type 1 diabetes.

The rearrangement joins TRBV28 to TRBJ1-4; D call uncertain. Germline CDR1 reads MDHEN; CDR2 reads SYDVKM. The CDR3 is 11 residues long. Trimming removed 4 bases at V and 10 bases at J, with 7 bases between. The CDR3 is CASSSPAKLFF. The CDR3 nucleotides read TGTGCCAGCAGTTCTCCAGCAAAACTGTTTTTT.

In this sample, this clone turned up a few times. The chain uses TRBV7-6 and TRBJ2-5; weak D call: TRBD2 (6 bases). This CDR3 has 14 residues. V dropped 5 bases and J dropped 5 bases, with 15 bases sitting between them. The germline V gene encodes CDR1 SGHVS and CDR2 FNYEAQ. CDR3 amino acids: CASSAALAIETQYF. CDR3 nucleotides: TGTGCCAGCAGCGCTGCTCTAGCGATCGAGACCCAGTACTTC.